The rows below give T cell receptor beta chains drawn from one sample of a study of T cell responses to AZD1222 COVID-19 vaccine. The protocol was immunoSEQ multiplex PCR, while the TCRdb copy is restricted to in-frame clones and leaves out a portion. The sample includes some 130,000 clones, about nine tenths of them seen just once. Sequencing was performed on peripheral blood, taken 28 days after the second AZD1222 dose. Source of these receptors: an adult who received the AZD1222 COVID-19 vaccine. The CDR3 runs from the conserved cysteine through the conserved F or W. D genes are given only for firm matches. A clone size is listed for some rows: how often the clone was seen (once, few, many), or a class if it is expanded.

size	D	V	J	DNA	CDR3
-	TRBD1	TRBV6-5	TRBJ1-2	TGTGCCAGCAGTTACTCAGGGACAGAGACTAACTATGGCTACACCTTC	CASSYSGTETNYGYTF
-	TRBD2	TRBV18	TRBJ2-5	TGTGCCAGCTCCTTAGCGGGAAGTGGAGAGACCCAGTACTTC	CASSLAGSGETQYF
-	TRBD1	TRBV6-5	TRBJ2-7	TGTGCCAGCAGCCCACGACAGGGGGCGCAGGAGCAGTACTTC	CASSPRQGAQEQYF
-	-	TRBV7-2	TRBJ1-5	TGTGCCAGCAGCTTAGACGGATATAGCAATCAGCCCCAGCATTTT	CASSLDGYSNQPQHF
once	-	TRBV10-2	TRBJ2-1	TGCGCCAGCAGTGAGTCTATCCGCTCCTACAATGAGCAGTTCTTC	CASSESIRSYNEQFF
-	TRBD1	TRBV30	TRBJ1-6	TGTGCCTGGAGTACAAGGACAGGGAATTCACCCCTCCACTTT	CAWSTRTGNSPLHF
-	-	TRBV9	TRBJ2-7	TGTGCCAGCAGCTTTTCCCCCGACGGGACCTACGAGCAGTACTTC	CASSFSPDGTYEQYF
-	-	TRBV30	TRBJ1-5	TGTGCCTGGGGACACAGGGAAAGTAAGCCCCAGCATTTT	CAWGHRESKPQHF
-	-	TRBV4-2	TRBJ1-1	TGTGCCAGCAGCCAAGACCGGGATTACACTGAAGCTTTCTTT	CASSQDRDYTEAFF
-	-	TRBV7-6	TRBJ1-6	TGTGCCAGCAGCTTAGTTTCGCGGCAGAGGGGTGGTAATTCACCCCTCCACTTT	CASSLVSRQRGGNSPLHF
-	-	TRBV7-2	TRBJ1-2	TGTGCCAGCAGCTTAGAACAGGGAAGTTATGGCTACACCTTC	CASSLEQGSYGYTF
once	TRBD1	TRBV5-1	TRBJ2-5	TGCGCCAGCAGCCGGACAGGGGGCGGGCGGACCGCGGAGACCCAGTACTTC	CASSRTGGGRTAETQYF
once	-	TRBV2	TRBJ2-5	TGTGCCAGCAGTGCAAAAGAGACCCAGTACTTC	CASSAKETQYF
once	-	TRBV27	TRBJ1-5	TGTGCCAGCAGTTTATCGAAGAAATCTAATCAGCCCCAGCATTTT	CASSLSKKSNQPQHF
once	-	TRBV6-4	TRBJ1-5	TGTGCCAGCAGGAAGGACAGTAATAGCAATCAGCCCCAGCATTTT	CASRKDSNSNQPQHF
-	-	TRBV19	TRBJ1-1	TGTGCCAGCTCTGAGAGGGGATTTGACACTGAAGCTTTCTTT	CASSERGFDTEAFF
-	TRBD2	TRBV12-5	TRBJ2-1	TGTGCTAGTGGTTTGGTAGAATGGGGCGGGAGCTCCTACAATGAGCAGTTCTTC	CASGLVEWGGSSYNEQFF
-	TRBD1	TRBV7-9	TRBJ2-7	TGTGCCAGCAGCCGACAGGGGATCGGCTACGAGCAGTACTTC	CASSRQGIGYEQYF
-	-	TRBV18	TRBJ2-7	TGTGCCAGCTCAGCCGGACAGAAATACGAGCAGTACTTC	CASSAGQKYEQYF
-	TRBD2	TRBV27	TRBJ2-7	TGTGCCAGCAGTTTAACGTTTGGGGCTAGCGGGAATTACGAGCAGTACTTC	CASSLTFGASGNYEQYF
-	-	TRBV28	TRBJ1-1	TGTGCCAGCAGTTTAATGACGACCGAAGCTTTCTTT	CASSLMTTEAFF
-	TRBD1	TRBV18	TRBJ1-4	TGTGCCAGCTCACCCCTGACAGGGAGGGGAACTAATGAAAAACTGTTTTTT	CASSPLTGRGTNEKLFF
-	-	TRBV7-3	TRBJ1-6	TGTGCCAGCAGCTTAAGCCAATATAATTCACCCCTCCACTTT	CASSLSQYNSPLHF
-	-	TRBV18	TRBJ1-1	TGTGCCAGCTCACCAACCCGGACCCCAGTGAACACTGAAGCTTTCTTT	CASSPTRTPVNTEAFF